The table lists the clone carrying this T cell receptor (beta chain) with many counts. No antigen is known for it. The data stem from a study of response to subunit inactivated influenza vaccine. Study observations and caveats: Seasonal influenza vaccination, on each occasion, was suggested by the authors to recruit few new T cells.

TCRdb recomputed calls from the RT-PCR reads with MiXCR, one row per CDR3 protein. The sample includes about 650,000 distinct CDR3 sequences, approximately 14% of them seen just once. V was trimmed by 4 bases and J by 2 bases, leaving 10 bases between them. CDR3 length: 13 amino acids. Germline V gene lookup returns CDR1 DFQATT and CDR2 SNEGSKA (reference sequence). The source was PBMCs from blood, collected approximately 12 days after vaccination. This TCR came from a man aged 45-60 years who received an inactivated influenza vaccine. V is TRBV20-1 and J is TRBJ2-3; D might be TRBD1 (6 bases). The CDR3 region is CSATGQSTDTQYF. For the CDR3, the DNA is TGCAGTGCTACCGGACAGTCCACAGATACGCAGTATTTT.